Below, 5 T cell receptor beta chains from the same sample are listed, as sequenced in a study of cytomegalovirus exposure and HLA in healthy donors. The PCR contained 60 Vbeta and 13 Jbeta primers. Clones were read by immunoSEQ multiplex PCR, and TCRdb kept only the in-frame ones, dropping some. Its table records approximately 200,000 clones. The sample consisted of PBMCs. All receptors come from a boy aged 5-17 years in good health and CMV-seronegative.

This chain joins TRBV27 and TRBJ2-1; D is possibly TRBD2 (6 bases). V gave up 7 bases and J gave up 10 bases, with 20 bases separating them. The CDR3 length is 14 residues. Germline lookup yields CDR1 MNHEY and CDR2 SMNVEV (reference sequence). CDR3 amino acids: CASTPGTAAPEQFF. The CDR3 coding sequence is TGTGCCAGCACCCCCGGGACTGCCGCCCCCGAGCAGTTCTTC.

The chain carries TRBV6-1 and TRBJ1-6; D is unresolved. V lost 5 bases to trimming and J lost 0 bases, with 11 bases between them. Looked up from germline, CDR1 is MNHNS and CDR2 is SASEGT. The CDR3 has 16 amino acids. In DNA form, the CDR3 reads TGTGCCAGCAGTAAAGGGAGGAGCTCCTATAATTCACCCCTCCACTTT. Translating it yields CASSKGRSSYNSPLHF.

The rearrangement uses TRBV29-1 and TRBJ1-1; 10 bases map to TRBD1. The ends lost 8 bases at V and 2 bases at J; junction bases unmatched: 11. The CDR3 loop spans 15 amino acids. Per germline, CDR1 SQVTM and CDR2 ANQGSEA. CDR3 in amino acids: CSSRQGAGSNTEAFF. CDR3 DNA sequence: TGCAGCTCACGACAGGGGGCGGGTAGTAACACTGAAGCTTTCTTT.

The chain couples TRBV7-9 to TRBJ1-2, with D perhaps TRBD1 (5 bases). The CDR3 has 13 residues. Germline CDR1 reads SEHNR; CDR2 reads FQNEAQ (reference sequence). V was trimmed by 6 bases and J by 8 bases, leaving 16 bases between them. The CDR3 nucleotides read TGTGCCAGCAGGTCCGGGAGTCCAGGGGGCTACACCTTC. Its protein product is CASRSGSPGGYTF.

The chain joins TRBV6-5 to TRBJ1-1; D is undetermined. In germline, CDR1 is MNHEY, CDR2 SVGAGI. The V and J ends lost 6 bases and 3 bases respectively, with 17 bases between them. The CDR3 has 15 residues. The CDR3 DNA reads as TGTGCCAGCAGACTTAAGGCCCACGGGTACACTGAAGCTTTCTTT. It encodes CASRLKAHGYTEAFF.